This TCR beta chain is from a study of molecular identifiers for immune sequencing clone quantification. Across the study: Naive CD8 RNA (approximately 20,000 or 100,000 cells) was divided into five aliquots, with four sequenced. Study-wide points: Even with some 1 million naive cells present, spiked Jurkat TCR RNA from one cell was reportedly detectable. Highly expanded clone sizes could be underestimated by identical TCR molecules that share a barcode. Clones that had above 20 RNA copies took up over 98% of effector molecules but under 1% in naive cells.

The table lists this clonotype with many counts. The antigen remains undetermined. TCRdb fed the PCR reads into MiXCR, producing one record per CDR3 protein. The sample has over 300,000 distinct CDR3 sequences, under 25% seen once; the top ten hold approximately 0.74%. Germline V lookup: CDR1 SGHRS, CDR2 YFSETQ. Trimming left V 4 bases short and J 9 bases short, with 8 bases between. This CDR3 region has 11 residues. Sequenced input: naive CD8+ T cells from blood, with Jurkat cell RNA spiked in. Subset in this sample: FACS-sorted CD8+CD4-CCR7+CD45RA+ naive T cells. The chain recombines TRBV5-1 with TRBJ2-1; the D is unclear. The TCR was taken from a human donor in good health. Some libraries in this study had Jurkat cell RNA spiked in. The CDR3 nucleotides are TGCGCCAGCAGCCTGACTGGTGAGCAGTTCTTC. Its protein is CASSLTGEQFF.